The entry that follows covers one T cell receptor (beta chain) sequence. Antigen: not known. The record originates from a study of T cell responses to AZD1222 COVID-19 vaccine. Whole-study findings and limits: Vaccine-related CD4 TCRs covered spike, predominating at 160-218 and 743-854. Just a handful of AZD1222 recipients were seropositive at baseline. Repertoire sampling was restricted to post-peak T cell response timepoints.

Profiled with immunoSEQ multiplex PCR; TCRdb holds only in-frame clones, not every one. Of 150,000 to 200,000 clones in the sample, 70% to 90% were seen once. V lost 5 bases, J lost 1 base, and 7 bases stayed unmatched. The CDR3 loop spans 15 amino acids. Germline CDR1 is MDHEN and CDR2 is SYDVKM. Analysis merged second doses at about 4 or about 12 weeks. The rearrangement links TRBV28 to TRBJ1-1, with 7 bases matching TRBD1. Sequenced here: peripheral blood, sampled 28 days after the second AZD1222 dose. This TCR was recovered from an adult who received the AZD1222 COVID-19 vaccine. CDR3 protein: CASSRARDRNTEAFF. The DNA of the CDR3 is TGTGCCAGCAGTAGAGCCCGGGACAGGAACACTGAAGCTTTCTTT.